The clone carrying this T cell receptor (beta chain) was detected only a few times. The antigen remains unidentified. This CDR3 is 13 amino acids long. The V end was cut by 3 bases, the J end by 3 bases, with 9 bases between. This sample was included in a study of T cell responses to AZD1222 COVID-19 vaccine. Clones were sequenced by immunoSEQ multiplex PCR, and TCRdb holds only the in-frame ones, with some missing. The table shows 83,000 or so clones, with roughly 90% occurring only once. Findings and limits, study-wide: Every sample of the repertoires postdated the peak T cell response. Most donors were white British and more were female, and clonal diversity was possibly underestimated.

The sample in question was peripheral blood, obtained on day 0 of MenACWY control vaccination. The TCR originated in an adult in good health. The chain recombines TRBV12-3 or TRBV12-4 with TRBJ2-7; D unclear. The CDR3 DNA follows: TGTGCCAGCAGTTTCAAGGGAAACTACGAGCAGTACTTC. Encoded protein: CASSFKGNYEQYF.